This T cell receptor beta chain was profiled in a study of long-term antiretroviral therapy in people with HIV (dated by TCRdb to the early 2020s). For the wider study: The earliest samples were collected about a decade before the 2015 WHO recommendation for immediate ART, when ART was typically delayed until CD4 counts fell. Test extractions of a monoclonal T-cell line alongside some 36 polyclonal samples showed no cross-contamination during QIAcube processing. Among the 30 to 35 participants with HIV, eleven were female. The cohort contributed about 200 cryopreserved PBMC samples from 25 to 35 adults with confirmed HIV infection, collected serially over a mean of approximately 6 years (range 1-12). Whether ART initiation and durable HIV suppression were associated with changes in peripheral blood TRB repertoire composition and diversity was tested in a retrospective serial study.

CDR1 and CDR2, looked up from the germline V gene, are MNHNS and SASEGT. The CDR3 sequence holds 15 residues, the cysteine and phenylalanine included. Kept here is only the CDR3 DNA, which spans 45 bases and is read in frame from base 1. The junction carries 13 bases between V and J, which are trimmed by 2 bases and 4 bases respectively. To be included, a participant needed at least one PBMC sample from before ART initiation plus at least two post-ART samples. Treatment was received in the United States of America by all participants with HIV. Before DNA extraction, cryopreserved samples of about 0.9-11 million PBMC were thawed and washed. At the time of the earliest PBMC sample for each participant with HIV, ages ranged from roughly 23 to 55 years. PBMC samples were contributed by each participant from 1-4 timepoints before ART initiation and 2-8 timepoints after ART initiation, with a median of 7 samples. Serial HIV viral load, CD4+ T-cell count, ART history and demographic data were obtained for every participant. Genomic DNA was extracted from unsorted PBMC with a Qiagen kit on a QIAcube, processed in batches of 12 samples.

Comments on this clone: No antigen is known for it. One base away there is no much larger clone; base qualities are not given.

The immunoSEQ hsTCRB v3.0 assay was used at survey level resolution for TRB variable region sequencing. The target sequencing depth for TRB was roughly 40,000-50,000 T-cell genomes per sample. An Illumina MiSeq with a v3 150-cycle kit was used to sequence the pooled TRB libraries. Per the original workflow: Repertoire analysis was performed in R inside a reproducible Nextflow workflow that covered QC, data transformation and analysis. LymphoSeq2, an R package for exploring AIRR-Seq data, was used to implement the custom analyses. After excluding a handful of samples that yielded fewer than 5000 total TRB sequences, roughly 190 HIV repertoires remained for analysis. Among the roughly 190 retained HIV repertoires, 55 to 65 were collected before ART initiation and approximately 130 after ART initiation. Repertoires were downsampled to 5000 TRB nucleotide sequences, with summary statistics averaged over 100 downsampling iterations. Only TRB sequences with CDR3 regions of at least seven amino acids were retained for analysis. Diversity was assessed using a clonality score derived from Shannon entropy and using the Gini coefficient. In the repertoire networks, any two of the top 5000 CDR3 amino acid sequences were connected whenever the two sequences differed by an edit distance of one. Antigen specificity groups and MHC restriction were predicted for TRB CDR3 amino acid sequences with GLIPH2. To flag known CMV, EBV, HIV or tissue antigen associations, CDR3 amino acid sequences were matched against VDJdb and McPAS-TCR. Pre-ART, post-ART and control groups were compared with Wilcoxon signed-rank tests and Holm-Bonferroni correction. This is the immuneACCESS table as TCRdb keeps it, with only in-frame sequences that have V and J called. A part of the clones is gone; compared with another copy, unresolved V genes explain less than half, and the rest is unexplained. V, J and clone size reflect that table, while D and trimming were determined from the DNA. This sample has approximately 23,000 clones in its table, and 86% of those were observed once. The ten largest clones take up around 4.8% of the sample.

What the research found in general, with its limitations: The samples were dated from about 2003 to 2018, and the ART regimens that were used may be less effective than current ART regimens. Starting ART was linked to a significant rise in TRB diversity, yet even after long-term ART the diversity remained significantly lower than in transplant donor controls. No data were available on ART adherence, viral resistance or therapy changes, limiting inferences about post-ART repertoire changes. Because pre-ART samples had limited cell numbers, unsorted PBMC were profiled rather than sorted CD4+ and CD8+ T cells. Limited PBMC availability meant only the TCR beta chain was sequenced, without alpha chain pairing. At every time point, the repertoire was dominated by expanded TRB clones first identified before ART initiation, although this dominance fluctuated and, in many PLHIV, declined after ART. Compared with controls, HIV repertoires had narrower CDR3 length ranges, and the network structure pointed to an antigen-experienced repertoire that shifted only slightly toward naive after ART.

The chain is encoded by TRBV6-1 joined to TRBJ2-3; the D gene identity is not certain. The sequence was collected from a middle-aged man with HIV. The input for sequencing was unsorted PBMCs, taken just over 2.6 years after starting antiretroviral therapy. Here is the DNA: TGTGCCAGCAGTGAACTGGGAATTGAATCAGATACGCAGTATTTT. It encodes CASSELGIESDTQYF.